Below are 3 T cell receptor beta chains sequenced from a single sample in a study of T cell responses to AZD1222 COVID-19 vaccine. The method was immunoSEQ multiplex PCR; TCRdb's version includes in-frame clones alone and lacks a portion of them. The sample contains 53,000 or so clones, 80% to 90% of which appear only once. Sequences were derived from peripheral blood, sampled 28 days after the second AZD1222 dose. Every receptor here comes from an adult who received the AZD1222 COVID-19 vaccine.

This clone was seen more than once but under ten times. The V gene is TRBV6-5, the J gene TRBJ1-2; D is perhaps TRBD1 (5 bases). V dropped 6 bases and J dropped 4 bases, with 12 bases sitting between them. The CDR3 has 13 amino acids. Germline V gene sequence: CDR1 MNHEY, CDR2 SVGAGI. DNA of the CDR3: TGTGCCAGCAGGATAGGGACGGGCTATGGCTACACCTTC. As protein: CASRIGTGYGYTF.

The V and J genes are TRBV11-2 and TRBJ1-3; D not certain. The germline V and J ends were trimmed by 5 bases and 4 bases, with 12 bases remaining between them. Per germline, CDR1 SGHAT and CDR2 FQNNGV. The CDR3 consists of 14 residues. CDR3 coding DNA: TGTGCCAGCAGCCCTGGGGTAGGAGGAAACACCATATATTTT. It encodes CASSPGVGGNTIYF.

The genes are TRBV24-1 and TRBJ2-3; tentatively, D is TRBD2 (5 bases). Germline V CDR1 and CDR2: KGHDR, SFDVKD. This CDR3 comprises 14 residues. Trimming cost V 3 bases and J 3 bases, with 9 bases left between them. The CDR3 nucleotides read TGTGCCACCAGTGATCCCCGAGGGACAGATACGCAGTATTTT. Translation gives CATSDPRGTDTQYF.